These 21 T cell receptor beta chains originate from one sample sequenced in a study of T-cell memory formation after mild COVID-19. TCRdb passed the 5' RACE reads through MiXCR, listing each CDR3 protein once. Here the sample spans more than 350,000 distinct CDR3 sequences, roughly 15% being singletons. Sequences were obtained from PBMCs or a T cell subset sorted from them (not recorded which). Receptor source: a man aged 18 to 29 who had mild COVID-19 (a few samples of this study predate the infection). Cell type and time point are not known.

This chain connects TRBV4-2 to TRBJ1-3; 8 nucleotides match TRBD1. V gave up 0 bases and J gave up 1 base; unmatched junction bases: 5. The CDR3 extends over 17 amino acids. Germline CDR1 and CDR2: LGHNA and YNFKEQ. CDR3 residues: CASSQEDRGVSGNTIYF. Written as DNA, the CDR3 is TGTGCCAGCAGCCAAGAAGACAGGGGTGTTTCTGGAAACACCATATATTTT.

The chain employs TRBV12-3 or TRBV12-4 and TRBJ2-5, with unresolved D. V was cut by 3 bases and J by 4 bases, with 9 bases left in between. The CDR3 has 13 amino acids. The CDR3 here is CASSLLLAETQYF. CDR3 DNA sequence: TGTGCCAGCAGTTTGTTATTGGCAGAGACCCAGTACTTC.

The chain uses TRBV13 and TRBJ2-3; D unresolved. The V gene lost 5 bases and the J gene lost 0 bases, with 9 bases spanning the gap. The length of the CDR3 is 14 residues. Germline-derived CDR1 and CDR2 are PRHDT and FYEKMQ (reference sequence). The CDR3 here is CASSKPDSTDTQYF. The CDR3 nucleotides read TGTGCCAGCAGCAAACCCGACAGCACAGATACGCAGTATTTT.

J is TRBJ2-7 and V is TRBV19; 10 nucleotides line up with TRBD1. CDR1 is LNHDA, CDR2 SQIVND, per germline (reference sequence). The CDR3 length is 14 residues. V shed 4 bases, J shed 3 bases, and the junction held 3 bases outside the gene matches. CDR3 residues: CASSTGQGIYEQYF. Written as DNA, the CDR3 is TGTGCCAGTAGTACGGGACAGGGGATCTACGAGCAGTACTTC.

V usage is TRBV6-6 and J usage is TRBJ1-6, with 8 bases aligning to TRBD1. This CDR3 is built from 14 residues. Germline-derived CDR1 and CDR2 are MNHNY and SVGAGI (reference sequence). Trimming took 6 bases from V and 10 from J; bases not matched to a gene: 8. CDR3 in amino acids: CASSWDRRRSPLHF. CDR3 bases: TGTGCCAGCAGCTGGGACAGGAGGCGGTCACCCCTCCACTTT.

Concerning this clonotype itself: It may be a read error: a sequence one base away is much more abundant. The rearrangement joins TRBV5-6 to TRBJ2-3, with TRBD2 matching over 8 bases. Germline assignment: CDR1 SGHDT and CDR2 YYEEEE. CDR3 size: 14 residues. V shed 7 bases and J 0 bases; nucleotides not matched to a gene: 4. The CDR3, as DNA: TGTGCCAGCGGGATAGCGGGGAGCACAGATACGCAGTATTTT. Translation gives CASGIAGSTDTQYF.

This clonotype was counted only a few times. This sequence joins TRBV6-5 and TRBJ2-7; TRBD2 aligns across 12 bases. Per germline, CDR1 MNHEY and CDR2 SVGAGI. The CDR3 totals 15 residues. V lost 4 bases and J lost 2; bases outside the gene matches: 3. The CDR3 protein is CASSSPSGGAYEQYF. The CDR3 nucleotides read TGTGCCAGCAGTTCCCCTAGCGGGGGGGCCTACGAGCAGTACTTC.

This clonotype was recorded a few times. J is TRBJ2-7 and V is TRBV7-3, with a weak D call TRBD2 (6 bases). The CDR3 covers 13 residues. The germline gives CDR1 SGHTA, CDR2 FQGTGA. V lost 5 bases, J lost 6 bases, and 14 bases lay in between. The DNA for the CDR3 is TGTGCCAGCAGCCGAATCGGCGGGGCCGAGCAGTACTTC. It specifies CASSRIGGAEQYF.

This chain joins TRBV2 and TRBJ2-5, with D uncertain. The CDR3 is 15 amino acids. Between the trimmed V and J ends, which lost 7 bases and 2 bases, there was a span of 17 bases. The germline V gene has CDR1 SNHLY and CDR2 FYNNEI. CDR3 amino acids: CASTLTWSPQETQYF. Here the CDR3 DNA reads TGTGCCAGCACCTTGACTTGGAGCCCGCAAGAGACCCAGTACTTC.

This chain joins TRBV5-1 and TRBJ2-7; 7 bases are shared with TRBD1. The CDR3 runs to 15 residues. Germline V gene lookup returns CDR1 SGHRS and CDR2 YFSETQ. Trimming removed 4 bases from V and 4 bases from J; junction bases left unmatched: 11. The chain's CDR3 is CASSLPRGQIYEQYV. CDR3 DNA: TGCGCCAGCAGCCTACCCAGGGGACAGATTTACGAGCAGTACGTC.

This chain joins TRBV7-8 and TRBJ1-6; D may be TRBD1 (6 bases). Germline V gives CDR1 SGHVS, CDR2 FQNEAQ. The CDR3 sequence is 13 residues long. The V end was cut by 5 bases, the J end by 8 bases, with 10 bases between. DNA for the CDR3: TGTGCCAGCAGCAACTACAGGGATTCACCCCTCCACTTT. Amino acid sequence: CASSNYRDSPLHF. Full variable domain (missing parts from reference TRBV7-8 and TRBJ1-6): GAGVSQSPRYKVAKRGQDVALRCDPISGHVSLFWYQQALGQGPEFLTYFQNEAQLDKSGLPSDRFFAERPEGSVSTLKIQRTQQEDSAVYLCASSNYRDSPLHFGNGTRLTVT.

This clonotype was detected a few times. The chain recombines TRBV4-2 with TRBJ1-5; D is undetermined. CDR3 size: 15 residues. Trimming left V 0 bases short and J 1 base short, with 7 bases between. CDR1 and CDR2 from the germline V gene are LGHNA and YNFKEQ. The CDR3 coding sequence is TGTGCCAGCAGCCAAGACCAGAAGAGCAATCAGCCCCAGCATTTT. This encodes CASSQDQKSNQPQHF.

The J gene is TRBJ2-1, the V gene TRBV7-2; perhaps D is TRBD1 or TRBD2 (5 bases each). The germline gives CDR1 SGHTA, CDR2 FQGNSA. The V end lost 2 bases, the J end lost 6 bases, and 11 bases lay between the germline ends. The CDR3 runs 14 residues. The CDR3 region has the DNA TGTGCCAGCAGCTTACTCGGGGCCCTCAATGAGCAGTTCTTC. Translation gives CASSLLGALNEQFF.

This chain uses TRBV7-9 with TRBJ2-2; a weak D match, TRBD2 (6 bases). CDR1 is SEHNR and CDR2 is FQNEAQ in the germline V gene (reference sequence). The CDR3 spans 16 residues. V was trimmed by 6 bases and J by 3 bases, leaving 17 bases between them. The CDR3: CASRFPPGVDTGELFF. The CDR3 coding sequence is TGTGCCAGCAGATTCCCACCGGGGGTCGACACCGGGGAGCTGTTTTTT.

This rearrangement joins TRBV29-1 to TRBJ1-1; 8 nucleotides align to TRBD1. This CDR3 spans 14 amino acids. The junction had 10 bases not matched to a gene; V was cut back by 5 bases and J by 5 bases. Germline V gene sequence: CDR1 SQVTM, CDR2 ANQGSEA. The CDR3 reads CSVHLTGGWTEAFF. The CDR3 DNA is TGCAGCGTTCACTTAACAGGGGGATGGACTGAAGCTTTCTTT.

This clonotype was counted between two and nine times. The CDR3 reads CASTTLENYGYTF. The DNA of the CDR3 is TGTGCCAGCACGACGTTGGAAAACTATGGCTACACCTTC. The rearrangement uses TRBV6-5 and TRBJ1-2; D remains unclear. There are 13 residues in the CDR3. In germline, CDR1 is MNHEY, CDR2 SVGAGI. V was shortened by 7 bases and J by 2 bases, with 11 bases between the two germline ends.

This clonotype was seen a handful of times. The V gene is TRBV6-5, the J gene TRBJ2-7, with a weak D call TRBD2 (6 bases). CDR1 MNHEY and CDR2 SVGAGI come from the germline V gene. There are 12 residues in the CDR3. V gave up 8 bases and J gave up 2 bases, with 10 bases separating them. In DNA, the CDR3 is TGTGCCAGCGGCGGGGCGGCCTACGAGCAGTACTTC. Amino acid sequence: CASGGAAYEQYF.

The chain couples TRBV10-3 to TRBJ1-5; weak D call: TRBD1 (6 bases). CDR1 ENHRY and CDR2 SYGVKD come from the germline V gene. Trimming pared 1 base from V and 4 bases from J, leaving 11 bases between. This CDR3 is 15 amino acids long. DNA for the CDR3: TGTGCCATCAGTGAGTTATGGACAGTTAATCAGCCCCAGCATTTT. It encodes CAISELWTVNQPQHF.

This clonotype turned up a few times. The gene calls are TRBV6-2 or TRBV6-3 and TRBJ2-5; TRBD1 aligns across 9 bases. V trimming: 6 bases; J trimming: 3 bases; junction bases outside the gene matches: 11. The germline V gene encodes CDR1 MNHEY and CDR2 SVGEGT. The length of the CDR3 is 16 residues. CDR3 region: CASRLAPGQGEETQYF. CDR3 DNA: TGTGCCAGCAGGCTGGCGCCGGGACAGGGAGAAGAGACCCAGTACTTC.

The V gene is TRBV15, the J gene TRBJ1-1; the D is unclear. This CDR3 has 13 residues. CDR1 LNHNV and CDR2 YYDKDF come from the germline V gene (reference sequence). V was trimmed by 5 bases and J by 6 bases, leaving 13 bases between them. CDR3 in amino acids: CATSGRPTAEAFF. CDR3 nucleotide sequence: TGTGCCACCAGCGGCAGACCAACGGCTGAAGCTTTCTTT.

V and J are TRBV6-2 or TRBV6-3 and TRBJ2-7; 10 bases match TRBD1. The CDR3 has 14 residues. J was trimmed by 6 bases and V by 6 bases; bases with no gene match: 8. Germline assignment: CDR1 MNHEY and CDR2 SVGEGT. This chain's CDR3 is CASRTTGGHAEQYF. The CDR3 nucleotides are TGTGCCAGCAGGACGACAGGGGGCCATGCCGAGCAGTACTTC.